The sequence of this T cell receptor beta chain was determined in a study of patients and donors after allogeneic stem cell transplantation (dated by TCRdb to 2020 to 2022). The receptor library was made with RT-PCR. Sequencing used a NextSeq 550. The public reads were reprocessed in TCRdb via fastp at Q25 and MiXCR, keeping in-frame beta chains. Records with the same CDR3 protein are collapsed into one entry carrying the most frequent genes and DNA. The sample table contains approximately 250,000 distinct CDR3 sequences; only one count was recorded for 13% to 15% of them. Around 10% of the sample goes to the ten largest clones. Via the germline V gene, CDR1 is SGDLS and CDR2 YYNGEE. V sheds 3 bases and J sheds 6 bases, leaving 13 bases between their ends. The CDR3 numbers 14 residues from cysteine through phenylalanine. Only the CDR3 portion is preserved as DNA: 42 bases, with reading frame beginning at the first base.

In the case of this clonotype: No cognate antigen has been identified for it. No much larger clone is present one base from it, and per-base qualities are unavailable.

Here the chain combines TRBV9 and TRBJ2-1; D gene: possibly TRBD1, on 5 matching bases. The sample consisted of blood, either unsorted or a sorted T cell fraction (not recorded which). This receptor was identified in a human donor who was either an allogeneic HSCT recipient or a stem cell or donor lymphocyte infusion donor (not recorded which). It is not recorded whose cells these are; they may come from a transplant donor. The sequenced DNA: TGTGCCAGCAGCGAACAGACAGTTTTCAATGAGCAGTTCTTC. Translated, it gives CASSEQTVFNEQFF.